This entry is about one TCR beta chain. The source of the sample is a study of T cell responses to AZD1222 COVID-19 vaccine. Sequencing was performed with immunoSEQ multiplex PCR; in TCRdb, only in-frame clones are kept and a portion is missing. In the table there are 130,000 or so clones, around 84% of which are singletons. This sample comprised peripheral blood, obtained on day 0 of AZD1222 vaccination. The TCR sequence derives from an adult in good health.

CDR3 sequence: CASSQDRVGEKLFF. The CDR3 nucleotides are TGTGCCAGCAGCCAGGACAGGGTGGGTGAAAAACTGTTTTTT. The genes are TRBV4-2 and TRBJ1-4, with 8 bases identical to TRBD1. The CDR3 length is 14 residues. Germline assignment: CDR1 LGHNA and CDR2 YNFKEQ. The ends lost 3 bases at V and 7 bases at J; junction bases unmatched: 4.